These 28 T cell receptor beta chains share one sample of origin, sequenced in a study of cytomegalovirus exposure and HLA in healthy donors (dated by TCRdb to 2016 to 2017). Library preparation employed the immunoSEQ multiplex PCR assay. The multiplex PCR relied on a mix of 60 forward primers for TCR Vbeta segments and 13 reverse primers for TCR Jbeta segments. In TCRdb, the immuneACCESS table is reduced to in-frame sequences with V and J assigned. These tables do not hold every clone; where another copy was compared, an unresolved V gene accounts for under half, and the others remain unexplained. The sample data list about 160,000 clones, and 75% to 85% of these were observed just once. The ten largest make up about 1.9% of the sample. Sequenced input: PBMCs. The source of these receptors is a woman under 30 in good health and CMV-seronegative.

The chain joins TRBV5-1 to TRBJ1-2, with no clear D. The CDR3 loop spans 14 amino acids. Germline-derived CDR1 and CDR2 are SGHRS and YFSETQ. V was clipped by 4 bases and J by 4 bases, with 14 bases between them. The CDR3 region is CASSPSEDFYGYTF. In DNA form, the CDR3 reads TGCGCCAGCAGCCCCAGCGAGGATTTCTATGGCTACACCTTC.

The J gene is TRBJ2-1, the V gene TRBV5-8; 12 bases are shared with TRBD2. Germline V gene lookup returns CDR1 SGHTS and CDR2 YDEGEE. The length of the CDR3 is 15 residues. With V trimmed by 1 base and J by 8 bases, 4 bases remained unmatched. In nucleotides, the CDR3 is TGTGCCAGCAGCTTGTTCCTAGCGGGAGGGGATGAGCAGTTCTTC. It is translated as CASSLFLAGGDEQFF.

This clone is a singleton in its sample. The chain has TRBV5-1 and TRBJ1-6, with D unresolved. CDR1 is SGHRS and CDR2 is YFSETQ in the germline V gene. The V gene lost 6 bases and the J gene lost 5 bases, with 15 bases spanning the gap. This CDR3 comprises 15 residues. CDR3 in DNA: TGCGCCAGCAAGGAGGTACATCGTGATAATTCACCCCTCCACTTT. Translating gives CASKEVHRDNSPLHF.

The chain recombines TRBV28 with TRBJ1-3; D might be TRBD1 (5 bases). V lost 6 bases and J 5 bases, leaving 23 bases between the germline ends. The CDR3 spans 17 residues. From germline, CDR1 is MDHEN and CDR2 SYDVKM. The CDR3 DNA sequence: TGTGCCAGCAGCGGGGGACCCGGGACGGTTGACAGAAACACCATATATTTT. Amino acids: CASSGGPGTVDRNTIYF.

The chain carries TRBV9 and TRBJ1-1, with no clear D. The CDR3 is 15 amino acids. Trimming removed 0 bases from V and 1 base from J, with 10 bases in between. The germline V gene encodes CDR1 SGDLS and CDR2 YYNGEE. The CDR3 DNA reads as TGTGCCAGCAGCGTAGCTCCGGGATGGAACACTGAAGCTTTCTTT. Translated, it gives CASSVAPGWNTEAFF.

The J gene is TRBJ2-7, the V gene TRBV13; 7 positions agree with TRBD1. Losses at the gene ends were 5 bases for V and 0 bases for J; bases not matched to a gene: 7. The CDR3 consists of 15 residues. Looked up from germline, CDR1 is PRHDT and CDR2 is FYEKMQ (reference sequence). The CDR3 sequence: CASSRRGQGSYEQYF. The CDR3 DNA reads TGTGCCAGCAGCCGTAGGGGGCAGGGCTCCTACGAGCAGTACTTC.

Of note for this clone: The junction differs from germline at one of its ends, possibly a read error. This chain uses TRBV7-9 with TRBJ2-5; no definite D call. The germline V gene encodes CDR1 SEHNR and CDR2 FQNEAQ (reference sequence). The CDR3 sequence is 11 residues long. Written as DNA, the CDR3 is TGTTCCAGCAGCTCAATAGAGACCCAGTACTTC. It specifies CSSSSIETQYF.

Concerning this clone itself: One end of the junction does not line up with germline, which may come from a read error. V and J are TRBV7-9 and TRBJ2-3; TRBD2 matches 10 bases. The V gene's germline CDR1 is SEHNR and CDR2 FQNEAQ (reference sequence). CDR3 length: 15 residues. The CDR3 region has the DNA TGTTCCAGCAGCTTAGGACTAGCGGGCACAGATACGCAGTATTTT. Encoded protein: CSSSLGLAGTDTQYF.

The chain combines TRBV2 with TRBJ2-7; 10 bases match TRBD2. Germline V gives CDR1 SNHLY, CDR2 FYNNEI. J gave up 3 bases and V 5 bases, and 1 base lay outside the gene matches. The CDR3 totals 13 residues. The CDR3 reads CASSWTSGYEQYF. CDR3 bases: TGTGCCAGCAGTTGGACTAGCGGCTACGAGCAGTACTTC.

The chain is built from TRBV6-1 and TRBJ1-5; 8 bases fit TRBD1. Germline CDR1 MNHNS, CDR2 SASEGT. Germline trimming cut 4 bases from V and 7 bases from J; bases unmatched to any gene: 6. This CDR3 region has 14 residues. The CDR3 loop is CASSVNRGRQPQHF. The CDR3 DNA reads as TGTGCCAGCAGTGTAAACAGGGGGAGGCAGCCCCAGCATTTT.

This chain links TRBV19 with TRBJ1-5; possibly TRBD1 for D (6 bases). There are 15 residues in the CDR3. V was cut by 0 bases and J by 7 bases, with 13 bases left in between. Germline V lookup: CDR1 LNHDA, CDR2 SQIVND (reference sequence). CDR3 in amino acids: CASSIETGGHQPQHF. Written as DNA, the CDR3 is TGTGCCAGTAGTATAGAGACGGGGGGACACCAGCCCCAGCATTTT.

The rearrangement uses TRBV6-5 and TRBJ2-5, with 13 positions matching TRBD2. The end of the DNA fits TRBJ2-7 better, so the J call may be wrong. Looked up from germline, CDR1 is MNHEY and CDR2 is SVGAGI. CDR3 size: 16 residues. CDR3 DNA: TGTGCCAGCAGTTACAGTTTCCGGACTAGCGGGGGCGAGCAGTACTTC. The encoded protein is CASSYSFRTSGGEQYF.

The chain carries TRBV28 and TRBJ1-4; a weak D match, TRBD1 (5 bases). The CDR3 is 15 amino acids. The ends were cut back, 2 bases at V and 6 bases at J, with 13 bases in the middle. Germline CDR1 is MDHEN and CDR2 is SYDVKM. This chain's CDR3 is CASSLATGGDEKLFF. CDR3 DNA sequence: TGTGCCAGCAGTTTAGCCACGGGAGGGGATGAAAAACTGTTTTTT.

A few counts support this clone. The rearrangement joins TRBV12-5 to TRBJ2-3, with a weak D call TRBD2 (6 bases). The germline V gene encodes CDR1 LGHNT and CDR2 FRNRAP. Trimming pared 5 bases from V and 2 bases from J, leaving 11 bases between. This CDR3 is 14 amino acids long. CDR3 loop: CASGKGTFTDTQYF. The CDR3 DNA follows: TGTGCTAGTGGTAAAGGGACTTTCACAGATACGCAGTATTTT. Full variable domain (remainder filled in from reference TRBV12-5 and TRBJ2-3): DARVTQTPRHKVTEMGQEVTMRCQPILGHNTVFWYRQTMMQGLELLAYFRNRAPLDDSGMPKDRFSAEMPDATLATLKIQPSEPRDSAVYFCASGKGTFTDTQYFGPGTRLTVL.

V and J are TRBV10-2 and TRBJ1-2, with D maybe TRBD1 (6 bases). Germline lookup yields CDR1 WSHSY and CDR2 SAAADI. Between the trimmed V and J ends, which lost 6 bases and 2 bases, there was a span of 13 bases. The CDR3 covers 14 residues. This chain's CDR3 is CASSGLQGNYGYTF. CDR3 bases: TGCGCCAGCAGCGGGCTGCAGGGGAACTATGGCTACACCTTC.

The genes are TRBV10-3 and TRBJ2-3; D uncertain. CDR3 length: 14 residues. Between the trimmed V and J ends, which lost 7 bases and 0 bases, there was a span of 11 bases. The V gene's germline CDR1 is ENHRY and CDR2 SYGVKD. Written as DNA, the CDR3 is TGTGCCATCAATGCGGATACTAGCACAGATACGCAGTATTTT. Translation gives CAINADTSTDTQYF.

The chain carries TRBV30 and TRBJ2-7; D uncertain. The CDR3 is 14 residues long. Per germline, CDR1 GTSNPN and CDR2 SVGIG (reference sequence). Trimming took 5 bases from V and 0 from J, leaving 14 bases between them. The CDR3 reads CAWAPSWSSYEQYF. CDR3 bases: TGTGCCTGGGCACCTTCATGGAGCTCCTACGAGCAGTACTTC.

This clone was detected a few times. This sequence joins TRBV2 and TRBJ1-6, with TRBD1 matching 10 bases. The CDR3 is 14 amino acids. Germline V gene data show CDR1 as SNHLY and CDR2 as FYNNEI. V shed 4 bases, J shed 6 bases, and the junction held 0 bases outside the gene matches. The CDR3 reads CASSGQGANSPLHF. The CDR3, as DNA: TGTGCCAGCAGTGGACAGGGGGCTAATTCACCCCTCCACTTT.

Turning to this clone: The same CDR3 can be traced to other DNA sequences in this sample. The chain joins TRBV28 to TRBJ2-7; maybe TRBD2 (6 bases). Trimming left V 6 bases short and J 0 bases short, with 9 bases between. This CDR3 contains 13 residues. Germline V lookup: CDR1 MDHEN, CDR2 SYDVKM. The CDR3, as DNA: TGTGCCAGCAGGGACGGGAGCTCCTACGAGCAGTACTTC. Amino acid sequence: CASRDGSSYEQYF.

V gene TRBV9 combines with J gene TRBJ2-2; 9 nucleotides agree with TRBD2. Unmatched junction bases numbered 3, after V lost 3 bases and J lost 3 bases. The CDR3 consists of 15 residues. Germline V gives CDR1 SGDLS, CDR2 YYNGEE. The CDR3 region has the DNA TGTGCCAGCAGCGCACAGCGGGAGGACACCGGGGAGCTGTTTTTT. It is translated as CASSAQREDTGELFF.

This chain connects TRBV7-6 to TRBJ2-2, with TRBD2 identical over 9 bases. CDR1 is SGHVS, CDR2 FNYEAQ, per germline. CDR3 length: 18 amino acids. J was trimmed by 5 bases and V by 2 bases; bases with no gene match: 12. DNA of the CDR3: TGTGCCAGCAGCTTATCCAGCGGGGGGATGGGTTTGACCGGGGAGCTGTTTTTT. It translates to CASSLSSGGMGLTGELFF.

V and J are TRBV11-2 and TRBJ2-1; 7 bases line up with TRBD2. This CDR3 is built from 15 residues. V was clipped by 5 bases and J by 13 bases; unmatched bases: 17. The germline CDR1 and CDR2 sequences are SGHAT and FQNNGV. The CDR3 sequence is CASSPRTRSVSTQFF. The CDR3 nucleotides read TGTGCCAGCAGCCCCAGGACTAGGTCGGTGTCAACACAGTTCTTC.

The V and J genes are TRBV28 and TRBJ2-7; TRBD2 matches 8 bases. After removal of 5 bases from V and 3 bases from J, the junction contained 9 bases not matched to a gene. CDR3 length: 15 residues. Germline CDR1 is MDHEN and CDR2 is SYDVKM. CDR3 amino acids: CASSATSGYLYEQYF. CDR3 sequence (DNA): TGTGCCAGCAGTGCCACTAGCGGATATCTCTACGAGCAGTACTTC.

This sequence joins TRBV27 and TRBJ1-2; no definite D call. The CDR3 length is 13 residues. Germline loops: CDR1 MNHEY, CDR2 SMNVEV (reference sequence). V lost 1 base to trimming and J lost 7 bases, with 10 bases between them. Here the CDR3 reads CASSLYRGLGYTF. CDR3 nucleotides: TGTGCCAGCAGTTTATATCGGGGTCTTGGCTACACCTTC.

This clone was seen a few times. The chain is built from TRBV29-1 and TRBJ2-1; the match to TRBD2 covers 9 bases. Germline V gives CDR1 SQVTM, CDR2 ANQGSEA. This CDR3 region has 15 residues. Losses at the gene ends were 4 bases for V and 9 bases for J; bases not matched to a gene: 13. As DNA, the CDR3 is TGCAGCGTTGTTCCGCGGGAGGGCCAGGGCGGTGAGCAGTTCTTC. Encoded protein: CSVVPREGQGGEQFF.

The DNA for the CDR3 is TGCGCCAGCAGCACCACGGGGGGCGTAAATGAAAAACTGTTTTTT. Translation: CASSTTGGVNEKLFF. V and J are TRBV4-1 and TRBJ1-4; possibly TRBD1 for D (6 bases). The CDR3 runs 15 residues. V dropped 5 bases and J dropped 5 bases, with 15 bases sitting between them. Germline CDR1 MGHRA, CDR2 YSYEKL.

The gene calls are TRBV10-1 and TRBJ2-2, with 8 nucleotides matching TRBD2. The germline V gene encodes CDR1 WNHNN and CDR2 SYGVQD (reference sequence). The ends lost 0 bases at V and 6 bases at J; junction bases unmatched: 3. CDR3 length equals 15 residues. For the CDR3, the DNA is TGCGCCAGCAGTGAGTCACGGGAGGGGGCCGGGGAGCTGTTTTTT. Amino acid sequence: CASSESREGAGELFF.

The genes are TRBV27 and TRBJ2-5, with a tentative D call TRBD2 (5 bases). Germline CDR1 MNHEY, CDR2 SMNVEV (reference sequence). The length of the CDR3 is 14 residues. V lost 7 bases to trimming and J lost 5 bases, with 17 bases between them. CDR3 protein: CASKMEAGRETQYF. The CDR3 DNA is TGTGCCAGCAAAATGGAGGCCGGCAGGGAGACCCAGTACTTC.